These T cell receptor beta chains were read from a single sample in a study of control samples from healthy donors and cancer patients. Repertoires were generated with immunoSEQ multiplex PCR, while TCRdb's copy carries only in-frame clones and drops some. In the table there are 110,000 or so clones, roughly 90% of which are singletons. The sample comprised blood. Receptors were obtained from a middle-aged man in good health. CDR3s include the opening cysteine and the closing phenylalanine or tryptophan. The D gene is left open where the match is weak. Clone size is stated in some rows and not others, as once, few, many or a class when expanded.

-	TRBJ1-2	TRBV18	-	TGTGCCAGCTCACCAACAAAGGACCAGATGGGCTACACCTTC	CASSPTKDQMGYTF
-	TRBJ2-3	TRBV5-8	-	TGTGCCAGCAGCCGGACCATCCAGAGCCCAGATACGCAGTATTTT	CASSRTIQSPDTQYF
-	TRBJ1-1	TRBV6-6	TRBD1	TGTGCCAGCAGTTACTCCTGGACAGGGAAGAACACTGAAGCTTTCTTT	CASSYSWTGKNTEAFF
-	TRBJ2-2	TRBV7-2	-	TGTGCCAGCAGCTTAGCGCAGTACACCGGGGAGCTGTTTTTT	CASSLAQYTGELFF
-	TRBJ2-7	TRBV18	TRBD2	TGTGCCAGCTCACCCCGGGAGGGCCGCGCCTACGAGCAGTACTTC	CASSPREGRAYEQYF
-	TRBJ1-1	TRBV29-1	-	TGCAGCGTTTCCCCTAGGGGCGAGGGCTCTAACACTGAAGCTTTCTTT	CSVSPRGEGSNTEAFF
-	TRBJ2-7	TRBV2	-	TGTGCCAGCGCGTGGGGCGACGAGCAGTACTTC	CASAWGDEQYF
-	TRBJ1-1	TRBV30	-	TGTGCCGCCGACCTTAGGGGCGGCACTGAAGCTTTCTTT	CAADLRGGTEAFF
-	TRBJ2-7	TRBV9	TRBD1	TGTGCCAGCAGCGTATGGGTTGGGATCGGGGACAGGGGCCCGAATTCTTACGAGCAGTACTTC	CASSVWVGIGDRGPNSYEQYF
few	TRBJ1-2	TRBV30	-	TGTGCCTGGAGTGTACAAGTAGGGAATGGCTACACCTTC	CAWSVQVGNGYTF
-	TRBJ1-1	TRBV19	-	TGTGCCAGTAGTACTAGGGGGGGCCCGAGGAACACTGAAGCTTTCTTT	CASSTRGGPRNTEAFF
-	TRBJ2-3	TRBV4-1	-	TGCGCCAGCAGCCAAGATTGGCCTAGAAGAACAGATACGCAGTATTTT	CASSQDWPRRTDTQYF
-	TRBJ1-5	TRBV25-1	-	TGTGCCAGCAACGAACAGGGATGGAGCAATCAGCCCCAGCATTTT	CASNEQGWSNQPQHF
once	TRBJ1-2	TRBV12-3/TRBV12-4	-	TGTGCCAGCAGAACACAGGGTAATGGCTACACCTTC	CASRTQGNGYTF
-	TRBJ1-5	TRBV2	-	TGTGCCAGCACCAAGGAGAGTCAGCCCCAGCATTTT	CASTKESQPQHF
once	TRBJ1-4	TRBV5-6	-	TGTGCCAGCAGCCCAACCACCGGGTCCAGGAAACTGTTTTTT	CASSPTTGSRKLFF
once	TRBJ2-7	TRBV5-1	-	TGCGCCAGCAGCTTGGGGTCCACCTCCTACGAGCAGTACTTC	CASSLGSTSYEQYF
-	TRBJ2-3	TRBV6-1	-	TGTGCCAGCAGTGAAGTGGTAGCTAGCACAGATACGCAGTATTTT	CASSEVVASTDTQYF
-	TRBJ1-5	TRBV5-1	-	TGCGCCAGCAGCTTCGGGCAGGGTGCGAATCAGCCCCAGCATTTT	CASSFGQGANQPQHF
-	TRBJ1-5	TRBV7-9	-	TGTGCCAGCAGCTTAGGGCCTGTTCAGCCCCAGCATTTT	CASSLGPVQPQHF
-	TRBJ1-2	TRBV6-2/TRBV6-3	TRBD1	TGTGCCAGCAGTTACCAAACAGGGGGCGATGGCTACACCTTC	CASSYQTGGDGYTF
-	TRBJ1-1	TRBV7-9	-	TGTGCCAGCAGCGACCCAAGGGCGGAAGCTTTCTTT	CASSDPRAEAFF
-	TRBJ2-7	TRBV9	-	TGTGCCAGCAGCGCCGGGGGCGGGGAAGAGCAGTACTTC	CASSAGGGEEQYF
-	TRBJ2-7	TRBV9	-	TGTGCCAGCAGCGTAGGTATCAGGGAGGTCCTCTACGAGCAGTACTTC	CASSVGIREVLYEQYF
-	TRBJ2-1	TRBV9	-	TGTGCCAGCAGCGTAGACCCTAGAAGCAATGAGCAGTTCTTC	CASSVDPRSNEQFF
-	TRBJ1-2	TRBV9	TRBD1	TGTGCCAGCAGCTTTGCCGGGACAGGGGACTATGGCTACACCTTC	CASSFAGTGDYGYTF
-	TRBJ2-5	TRBV5-1	TRBD2	TGCGCCAGCAGCGTCTACAGCGGGGGGGCCGGTGAGACCCAGTACTTC	CASSVYSGGAGETQYF
-	TRBJ2-7	TRBV6-1	TRBD1	TGTGCCAGCAGTGAGGGGACAGGTTTCTACGAGCAGTACTTC	CASSEGTGFYEQYF
-	TRBJ1-2	TRBV3-1/TRBV3-2	-	TGTGCCAGCAGCTCCTTCGACAGTCCAGATGGGAGTAATGGCTACACCTTC	CASSSFDSPDGSNGYTF
few	TRBJ2-3	TRBV21-1	-	TGTGCCAGCAGCAAAGACCGCGGGCGAACTAGCACAGATACGCAGTATTTT	CASSKDRGRTSTDTQYF
-	TRBJ1-1	TRBV5-5	-	TGTGCCAGCAGCTCGACAGGTGCTAAATCTAACACTGAAGCTTTCTTT	CASSSTGAKSNTEAFF
-	TRBJ2-7	TRBV4-2	-	TGTGCCAGCAGCCAGGGACTTTCCTGGGAGCAGTACTTC	CASSQGLSWEQYF
-	TRBJ2-7	TRBV7-6	TRBD2	TGTGCCAGCAGCTTAGGTAGCGGGGGGACCTACGAGCAGTACTTC	CASSLGSGGTYEQYF
few	TRBJ2-4	TRBV3-1/TRBV3-2	-	TGTGCCAGCAGCCAGAACAGGTACACTGCCAAAAACATTCAGTACTTC	CASSQNRYTAKNIQYF
few	TRBJ2-2	TRBV10-3	TRBD1	TGTGCCATCCGGGGGGGACAGGGGGATACCGGGGAGCTGTTTTTT	CAIRGGQGDTGELFF
-	TRBJ2-2	TRBV11-2	-	TGTGCCAGCAGCTTAACGGGGGCGACGGGGGAGCTGTTTTTT	CASSLTGATGELFF
once	TRBJ2-3	TRBV7-2	TRBD2	TGTGCCAGCAGCCCGGGAGGTAGCGGGGGGGCAGATACGCAGTATTTT	CASSPGGSGGADTQYF
-	TRBJ2-7	TRBV12-3/TRBV12-4	-	TGTGCCAGCAGTTTAGCAGGGAGCCACGAGCAGTACTTC	CASSLAGSHEQYF
few	TRBJ2-7	TRBV7-9	TRBD1	TGTGCCAGCAGCAATTACCAGGGGGCCGAGCAGTACTTC	CASSNYQGAEQYF
-	TRBJ2-5	TRBV5-1	-	TGCGCCAGCAGCTTTTGGGATGAAGAGACCCAGTACTTC	CASSFWDEETQYF
-	TRBJ1-3	TRBV30	-	TGTGCCTGGAGTGGACAAGGGACCGGAAACACCATATATTTT	CAWSGQGTGNTIYF
-	TRBJ1-1	TRBV5-1	-	TGCGCCAGCAGCTTGTCTAGGAGAGACACTGAAGCTTTCTTT	CASSLSRRDTEAFF
once	TRBJ1-1	TRBV7-2	-	TGTGCCAGCAGCTTCGGACAAAGTCTTAACACTGAAGCTTTCTTT	CASSFGQSLNTEAFF
once	TRBJ1-1	TRBV12-3/TRBV12-4	-	TGTGCCAGCAGTTTAGGGCAGGGTTCAGCTTTCTTT	CASSLGQGSAFF
-	TRBJ1-1	TRBV5-1	-	TGCGCCAGCAGCTTCCCCGACCGGATGAACACTGAAGCTTTCTTT	CASSFPDRMNTEAFF
-	TRBJ2-1	TRBV2	TRBD2	TGTGCCAGCAGGGCCACTAGCGGGGGACCCAATGAGCAGTTCTTC	CASRATSGGPNEQFF
few	TRBJ1-5	TRBV2	-	TGTGCCAGCAGTCCCGGACAGAACTATCAGCCCCAGCATTTT	CASSPGQNYQPQHF
-	TRBJ2-2	TRBV7-6	TRBD1	TGTGCCAGCAGCTTAGCTAGACAGGGGGCAGTCGGGGAGCTGTTTTTT	CASSLARQGAVGELFF
-	TRBJ1-1	TRBV7-2	TRBD1	TGTGCCAGCAGCTTAAGGGGACAGGGGATCACTGAAGCTTTCTTT	CASSLRGQGITEAFF
-	TRBJ2-1	TRBV6-2/TRBV6-3	-	TGTGCCAGCAGCCCCGACCGGGTCCCCGCAAGGGTAAATGAGCAGTTCTTC	CASSPDRVPARVNEQFF
-	TRBJ2-6	TRBV19	-	TGTGCCAGTAGCTTTGGGGCCAACGTCCTGACTTTC	CASSFGANVLTF
-	TRBJ1-5	TRBV25-1	-	TGTGCCAGCAGTGTGGGGCCAGGGGGCAATCAGCCCCAGCATTTT	CASSVGPGGNQPQHF
-	TRBJ2-1	TRBV27	-	TGTGCCAGCAGCTTTGGGGGGTCCTACAATGAGCAGTTCTTC	CASSFGGSYNEQFF
-	TRBJ1-1	TRBV6-5	-	TGTGCCAGCAGTAGGCAGGTGAACACTGAAGCTTTCTTT	CASSRQVNTEAFF
many	TRBJ1-3	TRBV20-1	-	TGCAGTGCTAGTGGGGTTAGCGGAAACACCATATATTTT	CSASGVSGNTIYF